This T cell receptor beta chain was observed in a study of T-cell reconstitution after alpha-beta-depleted transplantation in children. Study-level results: The authors attributed T-cell counts and diversity one year after transplant mostly to newly produced T cells. Reportedly, alpha-beta T cells present about two months post-transplant originated from several hundred expanded clones of graft origin. Surviving recipient T cells and intrathymic progenitors accounted for some patients' high TCRbeta diversity at day 60.

It was with unique molecular identifiers that the TCRbeta library was prepared. One entry per CDR3 protein, called by TCRdb with MiXCR from the PCR reads. The table has roughly 250,000 distinct CDR3 sequences, roughly 8.2% seen once; the top ten hold nearly 6.5%. The CDR3 is made up of 15 amino acids. Trimming took off 2 bases at V and 1 base at J, with 11 bases between the two ends. Germline values: CDR1 SGHAT, CDR2 FQNNGV. This clonotype was seen ten or more times. The antigen is unknown. This specimen consisted of PBMCs, mostly from graft donor cells, obtained 180 days after TCRalphabeta/CD19-depleted stem cell transplant. The sequence derives from a male patient under 18 who had a stem cell transplant for acute lymphoblastic leukemia, so the T cells may come from the graft donor. V usage is TRBV11-2 and J usage is TRBJ2-5; unclear D gene. CDR3 nucleotide sequence: TGTGCCAGCAGCTTAAGAAAGGCACCCCAAGAGACCCAGTACTTC. This gives the protein CASSLRKAPQETQYF.